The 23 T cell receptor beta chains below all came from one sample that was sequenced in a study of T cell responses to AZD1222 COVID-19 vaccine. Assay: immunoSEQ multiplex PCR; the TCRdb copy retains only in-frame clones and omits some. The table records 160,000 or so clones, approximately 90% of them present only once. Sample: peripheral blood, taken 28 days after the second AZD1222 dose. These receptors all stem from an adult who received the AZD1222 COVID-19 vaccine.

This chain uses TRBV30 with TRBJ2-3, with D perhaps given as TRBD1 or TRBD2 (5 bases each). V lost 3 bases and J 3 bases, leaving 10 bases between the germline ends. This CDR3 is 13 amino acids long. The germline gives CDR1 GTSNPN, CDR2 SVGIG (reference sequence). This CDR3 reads CAWRLEGTDTQYF. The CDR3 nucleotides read TGTGCCTGGAGATTAGAGGGGACAGATACGCAGTATTTT.

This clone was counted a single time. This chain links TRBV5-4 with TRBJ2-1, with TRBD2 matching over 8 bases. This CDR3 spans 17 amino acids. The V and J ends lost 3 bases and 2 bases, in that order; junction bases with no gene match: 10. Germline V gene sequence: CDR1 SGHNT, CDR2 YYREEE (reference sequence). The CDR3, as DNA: TGTGCCAGCAGCTCCCGGAAGAGCGGGGGAACCTACAATGAGCAGTTCTTC. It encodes CASSSRKSGGTYNEQFF.

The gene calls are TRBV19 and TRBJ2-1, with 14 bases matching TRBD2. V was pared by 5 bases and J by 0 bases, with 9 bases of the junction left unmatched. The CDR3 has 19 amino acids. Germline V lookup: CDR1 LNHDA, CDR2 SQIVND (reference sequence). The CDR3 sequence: CASSPNGLAGGRSYNEQFF. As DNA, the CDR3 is TGTGCCAGTAGTCCAAATGGACTAGCGGGGGGCCGCTCCTACAATGAGCAGTTCTTC.

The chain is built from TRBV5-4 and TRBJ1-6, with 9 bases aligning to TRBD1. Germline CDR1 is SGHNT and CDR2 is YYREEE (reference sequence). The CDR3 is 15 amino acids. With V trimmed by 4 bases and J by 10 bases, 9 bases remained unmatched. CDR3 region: CASSPGGTGKSPLHF. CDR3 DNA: TGTGCCAGCAGCCCCGGTGGGACAGGGAAATCACCCCTCCACTTT.

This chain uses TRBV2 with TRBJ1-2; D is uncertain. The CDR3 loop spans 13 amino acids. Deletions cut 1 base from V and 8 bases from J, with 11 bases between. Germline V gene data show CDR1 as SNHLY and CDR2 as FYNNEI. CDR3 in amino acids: CASSEGPYGGYTF. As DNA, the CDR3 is TGTGCCAGCAGTGAAGGGCCCTACGGGGGCTACACCTTC.

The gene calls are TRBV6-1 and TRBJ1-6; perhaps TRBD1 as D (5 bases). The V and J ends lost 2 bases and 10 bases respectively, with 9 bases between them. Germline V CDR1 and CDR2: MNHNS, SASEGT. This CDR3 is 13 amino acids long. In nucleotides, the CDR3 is TGTGCCAGCAGTGAACAGGGTAGATCACCCCTCCACTTT. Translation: CASSEQGRSPLHF.

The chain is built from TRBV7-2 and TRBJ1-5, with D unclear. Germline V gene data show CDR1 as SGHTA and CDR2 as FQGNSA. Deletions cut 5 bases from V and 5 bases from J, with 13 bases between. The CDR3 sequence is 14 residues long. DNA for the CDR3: TGTGCCAGCAGCCTCCGATTAGGATATCAGCCCCAGCATTTT. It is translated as CASSLRLGYQPQHF.

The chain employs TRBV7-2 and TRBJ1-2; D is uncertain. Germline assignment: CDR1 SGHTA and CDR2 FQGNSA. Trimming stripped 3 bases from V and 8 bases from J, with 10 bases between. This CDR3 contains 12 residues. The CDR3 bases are TGTGCCAGCAGCTTCGGCGGAGGCGGCTACACCTTC. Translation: CASSFGGGGYTF.

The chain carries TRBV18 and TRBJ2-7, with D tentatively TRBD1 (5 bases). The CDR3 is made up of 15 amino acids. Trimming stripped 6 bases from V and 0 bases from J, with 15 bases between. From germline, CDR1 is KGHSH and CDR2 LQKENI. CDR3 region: CASSLQGLSSYEQYF. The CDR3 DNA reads TGTGCCAGCTCTCTCCAGGGCCTCAGCTCCTACGAGCAGTACTTC.

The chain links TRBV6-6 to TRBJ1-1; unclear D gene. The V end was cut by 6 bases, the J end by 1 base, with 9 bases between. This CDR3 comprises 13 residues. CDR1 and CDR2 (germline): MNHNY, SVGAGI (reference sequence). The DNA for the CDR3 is TGTGCCAGCAGCCCTCTACAGAACACTGAAGCTTTCTTT. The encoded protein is CASSPLQNTEAFF.

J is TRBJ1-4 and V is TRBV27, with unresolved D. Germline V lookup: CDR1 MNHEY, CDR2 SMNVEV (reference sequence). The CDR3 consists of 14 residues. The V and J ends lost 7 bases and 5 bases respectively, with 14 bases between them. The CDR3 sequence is CASTSISVNEKLFF. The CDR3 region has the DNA TGTGCCAGCACCTCAATATCTGTAAATGAAAAACTGTTTTTT.

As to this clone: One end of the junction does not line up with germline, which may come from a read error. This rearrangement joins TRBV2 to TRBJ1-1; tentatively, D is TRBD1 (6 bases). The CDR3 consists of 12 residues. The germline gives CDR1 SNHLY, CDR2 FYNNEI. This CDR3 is CASSLEGGVPGF. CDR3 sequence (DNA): TGTGCCAGCAGCCTCGAAGGGGGAGTCCCGGGATTT.

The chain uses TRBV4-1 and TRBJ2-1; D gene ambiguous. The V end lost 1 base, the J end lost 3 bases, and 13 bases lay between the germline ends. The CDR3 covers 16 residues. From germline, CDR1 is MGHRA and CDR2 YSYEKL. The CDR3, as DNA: TGCGCCAGCAGCCAAGCCCCACTTTCCCTCTACAATGAGCAGTTCTTC. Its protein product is CASSQAPLSLYNEQFF.

In nucleotides, the CDR3 is TGTGCCTGCGAGGGACTCCTAAGATCAGATACGCAGTATTTT. As protein: CACEGLLRSDTQYF. The rearrangement joins TRBV7-2 to TRBJ2-3; D is possibly TRBD2 (6 bases). V was clipped by 11 bases and J by 4 bases, with 19 bases between them. Germline CDR1 SGHTA, CDR2 FQGNSA. This CDR3 is built from 14 residues.

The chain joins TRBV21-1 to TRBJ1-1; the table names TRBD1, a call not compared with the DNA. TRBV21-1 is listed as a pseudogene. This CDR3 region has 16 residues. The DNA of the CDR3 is TGTGCCAGCACGTCCGGGACAGGGGGCTCGGGCACTGAAGCTTTCTTT. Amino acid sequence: CASTSGTGGSGTEAFF.

CDR3 DNA: TGCGCCAGCAGCTGGCGGGGACAGGCGGACTATGGCTACACCTTC. The encoded protein is CASSWRGQADYGYTF. This chain links TRBV5-1 with TRBJ1-2; 8 bases map to TRBD1. J gave up 3 bases and V 3 bases, and 7 bases lay outside the gene matches. This CDR3 has 15 amino acids. Germline values: CDR1 SGHRS, CDR2 YFSETQ.

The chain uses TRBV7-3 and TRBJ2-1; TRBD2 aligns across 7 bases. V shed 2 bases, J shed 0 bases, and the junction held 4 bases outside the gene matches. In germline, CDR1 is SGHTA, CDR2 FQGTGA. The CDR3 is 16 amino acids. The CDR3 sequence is CASSLRAGVSYNEQFF. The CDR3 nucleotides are TGTGCCAGCAGCTTACGTGCGGGGGTCTCCTACAATGAGCAGTTCTTC.

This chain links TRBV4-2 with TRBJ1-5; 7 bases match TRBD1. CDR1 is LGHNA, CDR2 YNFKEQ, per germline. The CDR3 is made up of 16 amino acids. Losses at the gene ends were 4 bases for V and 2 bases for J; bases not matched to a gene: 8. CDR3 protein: CASSPEDGTGNQPQHF. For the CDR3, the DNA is TGTGCCAGCAGCCCAGAGGACGGGACAGGCAATCAGCCCCAGCATTTT.

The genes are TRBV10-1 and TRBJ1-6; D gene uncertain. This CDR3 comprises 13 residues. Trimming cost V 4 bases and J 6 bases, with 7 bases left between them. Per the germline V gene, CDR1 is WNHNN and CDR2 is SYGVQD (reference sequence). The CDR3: CASSAESNSPLHF. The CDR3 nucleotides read TGCGCCAGCAGTGCCGAAAGTAATTCACCCCTCCACTTT.

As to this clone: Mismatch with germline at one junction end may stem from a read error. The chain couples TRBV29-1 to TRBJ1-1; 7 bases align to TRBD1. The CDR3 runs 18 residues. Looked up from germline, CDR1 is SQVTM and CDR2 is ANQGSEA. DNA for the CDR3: TGCAGCTTTGAAGATTTAGGGGAAACAGGGGAACAGGCCACTGAAGCTTTCTTT. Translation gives CSFEDLGETGEQATEAFF.

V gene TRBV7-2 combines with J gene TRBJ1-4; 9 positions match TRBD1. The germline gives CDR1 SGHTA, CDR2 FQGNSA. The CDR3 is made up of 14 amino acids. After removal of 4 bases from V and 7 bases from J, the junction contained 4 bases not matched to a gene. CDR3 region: CASSSRTGVEKLFF. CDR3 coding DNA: TGTGCCAGCAGCTCCAGGACAGGGGTTGAAAAACTGTTTTTT. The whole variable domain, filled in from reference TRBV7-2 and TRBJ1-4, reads GAGVSQSPSNKVTEKGKDVELRCDPISGHTALYWYRQSLGQGLEFLIYFQGNSAPDKSGLPSDRFSAERTGGSVSTLTIQRTQQEDSAVYLCASSSRTGVEKLFFGSGTQLSVL.

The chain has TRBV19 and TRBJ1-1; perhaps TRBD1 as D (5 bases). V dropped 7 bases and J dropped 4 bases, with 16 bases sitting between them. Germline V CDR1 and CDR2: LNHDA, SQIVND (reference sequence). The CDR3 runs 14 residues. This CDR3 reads CASTPPGTGTEAFF. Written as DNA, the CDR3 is TGTGCCAGTACCCCTCCTGGGACGGGCACTGAAGCTTTCTTT.

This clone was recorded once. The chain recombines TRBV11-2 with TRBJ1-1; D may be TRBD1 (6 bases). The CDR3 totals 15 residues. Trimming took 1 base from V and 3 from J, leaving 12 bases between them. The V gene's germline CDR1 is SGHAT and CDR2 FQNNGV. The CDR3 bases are TGTGCCAGCAGCTTAGGGGGGGGCACCTACACTGAAGCTTTCTTT. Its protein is CASSLGGGTYTEAFF. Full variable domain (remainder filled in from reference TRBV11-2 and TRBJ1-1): EAGVAQSPRYKIIEKRQSVAFWCNPISGHATLYWYQQILGQGPKLLIQFQNNGVVDDSQLPKDRFSAERLKGVDSTLKIQPAKLEDSAVYLCASSLGGGTYTEAFFGQGTRLTVV.